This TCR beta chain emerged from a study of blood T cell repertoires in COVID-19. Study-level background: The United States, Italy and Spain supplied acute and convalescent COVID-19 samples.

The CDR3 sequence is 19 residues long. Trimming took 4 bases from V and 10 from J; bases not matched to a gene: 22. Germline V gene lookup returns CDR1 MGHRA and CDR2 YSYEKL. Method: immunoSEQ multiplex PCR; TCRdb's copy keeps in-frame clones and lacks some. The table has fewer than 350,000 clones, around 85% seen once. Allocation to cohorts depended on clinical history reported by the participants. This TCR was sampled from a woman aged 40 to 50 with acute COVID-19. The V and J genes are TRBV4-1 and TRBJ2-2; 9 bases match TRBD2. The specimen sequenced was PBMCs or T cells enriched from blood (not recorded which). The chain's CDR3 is CASSRPFYPASGKVVELFF. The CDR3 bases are TGCGCCAGCAGCCGGCCCTTTTACCCGGCTAGCGGGAAGGTCGTGGAGCTGTTTTTT.